The sequence of this T cell receptor beta chain was determined in a study of blood T cell repertoires in COVID-19. Study background: Sites in the United States, Italy and Spain provided acute and convalescent COVID-19 samples. PBMCs, B-cell-depleted T cells, or T cells provided the cDNA or gDNA that made up the material.

Germline CDR1 MNHEY, CDR2 SMNVEV (reference sequence). Trimming removed 6 bases from V and 1 base from J; junction bases left unmatched: 8. CDR3 length: 16 amino acids. Per the study methods: Scientists estimated how many nucleated cells there were by amplifying reference gene primers. The method was immunoSEQ multiplex PCR; TCRdb's version includes in-frame clones alone and lacks a portion of them. The V and J calls and clone size come from that table; D and trimming were worked out from the DNA. Of about 99,000 clones listed, 85% to 90% were seen once; the top ten hold more than 14%. The specimen was peripheral blood. J is TRBJ2-2 and V is TRBV27; 7 bases map to TRBD1. This clonotype was obtained from a man over 45 with acute or convalescent COVID-19. CDR3 amino acids: CASRVQGTQNTGELFF. The CDR3 DNA follows: TGTGCCAGCAGAGTACAGGGGACCCAGAACACCGGGGAGCTGTTTTTT.